A selection of T cell receptor beta chains follows, all from one sample in a study of regulatory T cells in long-lasting Graves disease. TCRdb redid the calling of the multiplex PCR reads with MiXCR, one entry per CDR3 protein. Seen here are about 500,000 distinct CDR3 sequences, around 15% observed once, and the top ten hold 12%. These data were likewise used in another study, on T cells in Graves' hyperthyroidism and ophthalmopathy.

Sequences were derived from peripheral blood mononuclear cells (PBMCs), sampled at new diagnosis, from a patient treated with antithyroid drugs. The origin of the receptors is a man in his forties with Graves disease. Both conserved end residues are part of each CDR3. A D gene is named only where the DNA matches it firmly. Clone size is stated in some rows and not others, as once, few, many or a class when expanded.

DNA	CDR3	V	J	size	D
TGTGCCAGCAGTTTATCAGGGGGCCAGGACAATGAGCAGTTCTTC	CASSLSGGQDNEQFF	TRBV28	TRBJ2-1	many	TRBD1
TGTGCCAGCAGCTCCAAGAAGCCCGGGACCCAGGGGAGACACACTGAAGCTTTCTTT	CASSSKKPGTQGRHTEAFF	TRBV7-9	TRBJ1-1	few	.
TGTGCCTGGAGCCAGGGGTCGACCCTGACCTGGGGGGAGACCCAGTACTTC	CAWSQGSTLTWGETQYF	TRBV30	TRBJ2-5	many	.
TGCGCCAGCAGCTTAATGTCAGGGGGCTCCTACAATGAGCAGTTCTTC	CASSLMSGGSYNEQFF	TRBV5-1	TRBJ2-1	many	TRBD1
TGTGCCTGGAGTGTAGGTCCAGGGAGGGGCAATCAGCCCCAGCATTTT	CAWSVGPGRGNQPQHF	TRBV30	TRBJ1-5	many	.
TGCAGCGTGGGCCACAGGGGGCTGGCGCCGGAGACCCAGTACTTC	CSVGHRGLAPETQYF	TRBV29-1	TRBJ2-5	many	TRBD1
TGTGCCAGCAGCTTAGCTGGGACTATCGCTGCCTACACCTTC	CASSLAGTIAAYTF	TRBV7-9	TRBJ1-2	few	.
TGTGCCAGCAGCGAAGGACAGGGTTTCAACGAGCAGTACTTC	CASSEGQGFNEQYF	TRBV9	TRBJ2-7	.	TRBD1
TGTGCCAGCAGCCCAGGTGAAAGGGTCAGCGAGCAGTTCTTC	CASSPGERVSEQFF	TRBV7-3	TRBJ2-1	many	.
TGCGCCAGCAGCTGGGGCCCTCAATATGAGCAGTTCTTC	CASSWGPQYEQFF	TRBV5-1	TRBJ2-1	.	.
TGTGCCACCAGCAAGACAGGGGCCACCGGGGAGCTGTTTTTT	CATSKTGATGELFF	TRBV15	TRBJ2-2	many	TRBD1
TGTGCCTGGAGCCGACAGGGGTCTAACTATGGCTACACCTTC	CAWSRQGSNYGYTF	TRBV30	TRBJ1-2	many	TRBD1
TGTGCCAGCAGTTTCGGACTAGCGGGAGACGAGCAGTACTTC	CASSFGLAGDEQYF	TRBV27	TRBJ2-7	.	TRBD2
TGTGCCTGGAGGAGGTACCCTCAGGGGAATGAGCAGTTCTTC	CAWRRYPQGNEQFF	TRBV30	TRBJ2-1	.	.
TGCGCCAGCAGCTCAGGGGGCGCGGAAGATACGCAGTATTTT	CASSSGGAEDTQYF	TRBV5-1	TRBJ2-3	.	TRBD1
TGTGCCAGCGAGACTAGCGTCACCTCCTACAATGAGCAGTTCTTC	CASETSVTSYNEQFF	TRBV28	TRBJ2-1	many	TRBD2
TGTGCCAGCAGTTTAAGGGCGGGAGATTTCACAGATACGCAGTATTTT	CASSLRAGDFTDTQYF	TRBV28	TRBJ2-3	many	TRBD2
TGTGCCAGCAGTTTAGCTAGCGGGAGTTGGGACACCGGGGAGCTGTTTTTT	CASSLASGSWDTGELFF	TRBV28	TRBJ2-2	.	TRBD2
TGTGCCAACAGCCAAGATAGGGTGAACACTGAAGCTTTCTTT	CANSQDRVNTEAFF	TRBV3-1	TRBJ1-1	.	.
TGTGCCAGCAGTGAAAGGGGACAGCTTAACTATGGCTACACCTTC	CASSERGQLNYGYTF	TRBV6-1	TRBJ1-2	many	TRBD1
TGTGCCAGCAGCTCCCCGCCCGGGACAGGGGAAACTGAAGCTTTCTTT	CASSSPPGTGETEAFF	TRBV7-9	TRBJ1-1	many	TRBD1
TGTGCCAGCAGCCCTAGACTAGCGGGAGACACAGATACGCAGTATTTT	CASSPRLAGDTDTQYF	TRBV28	TRBJ2-3	many	TRBD2
TGCAGTGCTAGAGATAATCTAGGACAAGAGACCCAGTACTTC	CSARDNLGQETQYF	TRBV20-1	TRBJ2-5	.	.
TGCGCCAGCAGCTTCGACAGGGGGGGCACTGAAGCTTTCTTT	CASSFDRGGTEAFF	TRBV5-1	TRBJ1-1	many	TRBD1
TGTGCCAGCAACGGAGGCCCCAGCTCCTACAATGAGCAGTTCTTC	CASNGGPSSYNEQFF	TRBV5-4	TRBJ2-1	.	.
TGTGCCTGGACCGGGACTAGCGGGAGTAGGAAGTTCTTC	CAWTGTSGSRKFF	TRBV30	TRBJ2-1	few	TRBD2
TGTGCCAGCAGTCAGACCCTTATACTAGGGACCCAGTACTTC	CASSQTLILGTQYF	TRBV6-1	TRBJ2-5	.	.
TGTGCCATCAGCGGACAGCACACTGAAGCTTTCTTT	CAISGQHTEAFF	TRBV10-3	TRBJ1-1	.	.